These T cell receptor beta chains were read from a single sample in a study of radiotherapy plus CTLA-4 blockade in lung cancer. Repertoires were generated with immunoSEQ multiplex PCR, while TCRdb's copy carries only in-frame clones and drops some. This sample has around 130,000 clones; 80% to 90% occur once, and the top ten carry more than 6.5%. The sequencing used peripheral blood, collected from a patient treated with radiotherapy plus ipilimumab. Receptor source: a human donor with non-small cell lung cancer that progressed on radiotherapy plus ipilimumab. Each CDR3 is given with its conserved first and last residue. The D gene is left open where the match is weak. Clone size, where shown, is once, few, many, or a class for clones that have expanded.

once	TRBJ2-1	TRBV19	NA	TGTGCCACGCTATTCCTCGAGTTCCTGAGCTCCTACAATGAGCAGTTCTTC	CATLFLEFLSSYNEQFF
NA	TRBJ1-5	TRBV2	NA	TGTGCCAGCAGTGAAGTGGAGGGGTCCGCCGGAGCCCAGCATTTT	CASSEVEGSAGAQHF
NA	TRBJ2-7	TRBV7-2	TRBD2	TGTGCCAGCAGCTTAGGCGCGGGAGGGCCTAGCGACGAGCAGTACTTC	CASSLGAGGPSDEQYF
NA	TRBJ1-5	TRBV7-6	TRBD1	TGTGCCAGCGGTCAGACAGGGGACCAGCCCCAGCATTTT	CASGQTGDQPQHF
NA	TRBJ2-7	TRBV19	TRBD2	TGTGCCAGTAGTATAGGGACTAGCGGTGACGAGCAGTACTTC	CASSIGTSGDEQYF
NA	TRBJ1-1	TRBV10-3	NA	TGTGCCATCACCGTTAAGTGGGACACTGAAGCTTTCTTT	CAITVKWDTEAFF
NA	TRBJ2-1	TRBV30	NA	TGTGCCTGGAGTAAAGCTAGCCTTGAGCAGTTCTTC	CAWSKASLEQFF
NA	TRBJ2-7	TRBV6-6	TRBD2	TGTGCCAGCAGGACTAGCGGGGGGGCCTACGAGCAGTACTTC	CASRTSGGAYEQYF
NA	TRBJ2-1	TRBV11-2	NA	TGTGCCAGCAGGTTGATAGAACGGGGCAATGAGCAGTTCTTC	CASRLIERGNEQFF
NA	TRBJ1-1	TRBV7-8	NA	TGTGCCAGCAGCTCCCAGGACCGGCCTGAAGCTTTCTTT	CASSSQDRPEAFF
NA	TRBJ1-1	TRBV6-5	NA	TGTGCCAGCAGTCCGTTTGTGAACACTGAAGCTTTCTTT	CASSPFVNTEAFF
once	TRBJ2-3	TRBV4-1	NA	TGCGCCAGCAGCCAAGTTTCCGGAGGAGAAGATACGCAGTATTTT	CASSQVSGGEDTQYF
once	TRBJ2-7	TRBV5-6	NA	TGTGCCAGCAGCTTGGGGGGGTGGGCCACCTACTACGAGCAGTACTTC	CASSLGGWATYYEQYF
once	TRBJ1-1	TRBV5-1	TRBD1	TGCGCCAGCAGCGCGGGGACAGGGGGAATGAACACTGAAGCTTTCTTT	CASSAGTGGMNTEAFF
NA	TRBJ2-1	TRBV11-3	NA	TGTGCCAGCAGCGCCGGCGGAGGGGGGCAGTTCTTC	CASSAGGGGQFF
NA	TRBJ1-5	TRBV19	TRBD1	TGTGCCAGTACCATCAGAGCCGACAGGGGCGGGGGTTATAGCAATCAGCCCCAGCATTTT	CASTIRADRGGGYSNQPQHF
NA	TRBJ2-2	TRBV9	NA	TGTGCCAGCAGCGTAGCGGGGGGGGAGCTGTTTTTT	CASSVAGGELFF
NA	TRBJ1-4	TRBV7-8	NA	TGTGCCAGCAGCTTATCGGGGGCTTGGCCTAATGAAAAACTGTTTTTT	CASSLSGAWPNEKLFF
few	TRBJ2-1	TRBV27	NA	TGTGCCAGCAGGAGATTGGCGACGGGACGAGACAATGAGCAGTTCTTC	CASRRLATGRDNEQFF
NA	TRBJ2-7	TRBV5-1	NA	TGCGCCAGCAGCAGGGACCTCTACGAGCAGTACTTC	CASSRDLYEQYF
NA	TRBJ2-7	TRBV4-1	NA	TGCGCCAGCAGACTAGAAAGCGAGCCCAGAGGGGAGCAGTACTTC	CASRLESEPRGEQYF
NA	TRBJ2-7	TRBV11-2	TRBD2	TGTGCCAGCAGTCCCCGGGGGGGCAATGAGCAGTACTTC	CASSPRGGNEQYF
NA	TRBJ2-7	TRBV18	TRBD1	TGTGCCAGCTCACCCTACGGGGACAGCTACGAGCAGTACTTT	CASSPYGDSYEQYF
few	TRBJ2-7	TRBV19	NA	TGTGCCAGTAGGGCAGGGTATACTCGAGCCGAGCAGTACTTC	CASRAGYTRAEQYF
NA	TRBJ2-3	TRBV6-1	NA	TGTGCCAGCAGTGAAGGGGAGCGGTTCACAGATACGCAGTATTTT	CASSEGERFTDTQYF
NA	TRBJ2-2	TRBV19	NA	TGTGCCAGTAGTCCCAGCTTGTATACAACCGGGGAGCTGTTTTTT	CASSPSLYTTGELFF
NA	TRBJ2-7	TRBV5-1	NA	TGCGCCAGCAGTCCGCAGGGAGCCTCCTACGAGCAGTACTTC	CASSPQGASYEQYF
NA	TRBJ2-7	TRBV18	TRBD2	TGTGCCAGCTCACCCCCCCAGCGGGAGATCTACGAGCAGTACTTC	CASSPPQREIYEQYF
NA	TRBJ1-4	TRBV15	NA	TGTGCCACCAGCAGAGATTCAGAGGAGGTAACTAATGAAAAACTGTTTTTT	CATSRDSEEVTNEKLFF
NA	TRBJ2-1	TRBV6-5	NA	TGTGCCAGCAGTTCGGTAGTCGAGTCCAATGAGCAGTTCTTC	CASSSVVESNEQFF
NA	TRBJ1-3	TRBV9	NA	TGTGCCAGCAGCGTAGATCTAAACACCATATATTTT	CASSVDLNTIYF
NA	TRBJ2-1	TRBV7-2	NA	TGTGCCAGCAGCTTAGGACCGGGTGAGCAGTTCTTC	CASSLGPGEQFF
NA	TRBJ1-4	TRBV2	TRBD1	TGTGCCAGCAGCGCCGGGACAGGGGTCGAAAAACTGTTTTTT	CASSAGTGVEKLFF
NA	TRBJ1-2	TRBV6-5	NA	TGTGCCAGCAACAGACAGGCGGCCTATGGCTACACCTTC	CASNRQAAYGYTF
NA	TRBJ2-7	TRBV10-2	NA	TGCGCCAGCAGTGTCGAATGGGGCTCCTACGAGCAGTACTTC	CASSVEWGSYEQYF
NA	TRBJ2-7	TRBV5-1	TRBD2	TGCGCCAGCAGCTCCTTAACTAGCGCCTCCTACGAGCAGTACTTC	CASSSLTSASYEQYF
once	TRBJ1-5	TRBV18	NA	TGTGCCAGCTCACCCTCAGGAACAAATCAGCCCCAGCATTTT	CASSPSGTNQPQHF
NA	TRBJ2-1	TRBV10-2	TRBD2	TGCGCCAGCTGCGGGGATCGACTAGCGGGGTCCAATGAGCAGTTCTTC	CASCGDRLAGSNEQFF
NA	TRBJ2-4	TRBV6-5	TRBD1	TGTGCCACAAGACAGGGGATGGCCAAAAACATTCAGTACTTC	CATRQGMAKNIQYF
few	TRBJ1-2	TRBV7-9	NA	TGTGCCAGCAGCTTAAGGGGGGGAGGAATGCTGGGAGATGGCTACACCTTC	CASSLRGGGMLGDGYTF
NA	TRBJ1-1	TRBV21-1	NA	TGTGCCAGCAGTGAGAGGGGAGGCCCTCCGGGGACTGAAGCTTTCTTT	CASSERGGPPGTEAFF
NA	TRBJ1-1	TRBV6-6	NA	TGTGCCAGCAGTTTGACCCGGATGAACACTGAAGCTTTCTTT	CASSLTRMNTEAFF
NA	TRBJ2-3	TRBV7-9	NA	TGTGCCCCTTGTGGTCTCCGTACAGATACGCAGTATTTT	CAPCGLRTDTQYF
NA	TRBJ1-1	TRBV27	TRBD1	TGTGCCAGCAGTTCCTGGACAGGGGGGAACACTGAAGCTTTCTTT	CASSSWTGGNTEAFF
once	TRBJ2-1	TRBV4-1	TRBD2	TGCGCCAGCAGCCAAGAGACCCGGACTAGCGGCAATGAGCAGTTCTTC	CASSQETRTSGNEQFF
NA	TRBJ2-1	TRBV5-1	NA	TGCGCCAGCAGCTTGGCCCTTAATGAGCAGTTCTTC	CASSLALNEQFF
NA	TRBJ2-1	TRBV27	TRBD2	TGTGCCAGCAGTTTACGCCGGACTAGCGGGAGGCCCGATGAGCAGTTCTTC	CASSLRRTSGRPDEQFF
NA	TRBJ2-1	TRBV10-3	NA	TGTGCCATCAGGGCCACGGGTCCCCCGAGGGATGAGCAGTTCTTC	CAIRATGPPRDEQFF
once	TRBJ1-4	TRBV5-1	NA	TGCGCCAGCAGCTTGACAGCCGGCGGTTATGAAAAACTGTTTTTT	CASSLTAGGYEKLFF
NA	TRBJ2-5	TRBV2	TRBD1	TGTGCCAGCAGTCCGTATCCGCGGGACAGGGGGCGAGAGACCCAGTACTTC	CASSPYPRDRGRETQYF
NA	TRBJ1-1	TRBV6-5	NA	TGTGCCAGCAGTTACGGAGGTGGCCAGCTGAACACTGAAGCTTTCTTT	CASSYGGGQLNTEAFF
NA	TRBJ1-2	TRBV6-1	TRBD1	TGTGCCAGCAGGAGGCCGGGACAGGGAATTTATGGCTACACCTTC	CASRRPGQGIYGYTF
NA	TRBJ2-1	TRBV9	TRBD2	TGTGCCAGCAGCGTAGGGGTTAGCGGGGGACTTCGGGAGCAGTTCTTC	CASSVGVSGGLREQFF
NA	TRBJ2-2	TRBV7-2	TRBD2	TGTGCCAGCAGCTCGACTAGCGGGGCGAACACCGGGGAGCTGTTTTTT	CASSSTSGANTGELFF